This entry lists 31 T cell receptor beta chains sequenced from one sample in a study of cytomegalovirus exposure and HLA in healthy donors. Vbeta (60) and Jbeta (13) primers were used in the PCR. Repertoires were generated with immunoSEQ multiplex PCR, while TCRdb's copy carries only in-frame clones and drops some. The sample has about 96,000 clones; 65% to 75% are singletons. Sequencing was performed on PBMCs. Receptors originate from a woman aged 70-85 years in good health and CMV-seropositive.

This clone showed up just a few times. The DNA of the CDR3 is TGTGCCAGCAGCTTTTCGGCTAACTATGGCTACACCTTC. Residues: CASSFSANYGYTF. This chain links TRBV5-4 with TRBJ1-2; no clear D gene. The CDR3 is made up of 13 amino acids. Looked up from germline, CDR1 is SGHNT and CDR2 is YYREEE (reference sequence). Trimming shortened V by 2 bases and J by 0 bases, and 5 bases separated the two germline ends.

The chain links TRBV19 to TRBJ1-6, with 8 bases lining up with TRBD1. The CDR3 sequence is 16 residues long. In germline, CDR1 is LNHDA, CDR2 SQIVND (reference sequence). The J segment lost 5 bases and the V segment lost 7 bases, leaving 10 bases of the junction unmatched. The CDR3 region has the DNA TGTGCCAGTAAAGCCGGACAGGGCCTGAATAATTCACCCCTCCACTTT. Amino acid sequence: CASKAGQGLNNSPLHF.

This chain connects TRBV7-2 to TRBJ1-5, with D perhaps matching TRBD1 (5 bases). The germline V gene has CDR1 SGHTA and CDR2 FQGNSA. Deletions cut 5 bases from V and 2 bases from J, with 13 bases between. This CDR3 contains 15 residues. The CDR3 protein is CASSLPGSGNQPQHF. Here the CDR3 DNA reads TGTGCCAGCAGCCTACCAGGGTCTGGCAATCAGCCCCAGCATTTT.

The rearrangement uses TRBV9 and TRBJ2-3; weak D call: TRBD1 (7 bases). Germline V lookup: CDR1 SGDLS, CDR2 YYNGEE. The V and J ends lost 0 bases and 5 bases respectively, with 10 bases between them. CDR3 length equals 14 residues. The CDR3 sequence: CASSVDRGGDTQYF. The CDR3 region has the DNA TGTGCCAGCAGCGTAGACAGGGGAGGAGATACGCAGTATTTT.

This chain links TRBV28 with TRBJ2-4; 8 bases fit TRBD1. The germline gives CDR1 MDHEN, CDR2 SYDVKM. This CDR3 is 15 amino acids long. With 6 bases clipped from V and 3 bases from J, the junction kept 7 bases outside the gene matches. The CDR3 coding sequence is TGTGCCAGCAGCCCCAGGGGGCTGGGCAAAAACATTCAGTACTTC. Translating gives CASSPRGLGKNIQYF.

The chain recombines TRBV5-1 with TRBJ2-1; 11 bases are shared with TRBD2. The CDR3 totals 15 residues. The V and J ends lost 2 bases and 9 bases, in that order; junction bases with no gene match: 7. Germline CDR1 SGHRS, CDR2 YFSETQ. CDR3 sequence (DNA): TGCGCCAGCAGCTTAGGCGCTAGCGGGGGGACTGAGCAGTTCTTC. Amino acid sequence: CASSLGASGGTEQFF.

CDR3 nucleotides: TGTGCCAGTAGTATAGATCCAGGGGGCTCATGGGAGCAGTTCTTC. It translates to CASSIDPGGSWEQFF. The chain links TRBV19 to TRBJ2-1; 8 bases map to TRBD1. Trimming removed 0 bases from V and 10 bases from J; junction bases left unmatched: 8. The CDR3 extends over 15 amino acids. Germline V gene sequence: CDR1 LNHDA, CDR2 SQIVND (reference sequence).

The chain has TRBV9 and TRBJ1-2; D is undetermined. CDR1 is SGDLS and CDR2 is YYNGEE in the germline V gene. The CDR3 contains 14 residues. Trimming removed 4 bases at V and 2 bases at J, with 12 bases between. CDR3 region: CASSSFTVNYGYTF. The CDR3 region has the DNA TGTGCCAGCAGCTCATTTACAGTAAACTATGGCTACACCTTC.

V usage is TRBV18 and J usage is TRBJ2-3; 8 bases are a match to TRBD2. The V gene end was trimmed by 3 bases and the J gene end by 4 bases; junction bases not matched to a gene: 0. The CDR3 is made up of 13 amino acids. Germline V gene sequence: CDR1 KGHSH, CDR2 LQKENI. The CDR3: CASSPRGADTQYF. As DNA, the CDR3 is TGTGCCAGCTCACCGCGGGGGGCAGATACGCAGTATTTT. The variable domain in full, completed from reference TRBV18 and TRBJ2-3, reads NAGVMQNPRHLVRRRGQEARLRCSPMKGHSHVYWYRQLPEEGLKFMVYLQKENIIDESGMPKERFSAEFPKEGPSILRIQQVVRGDSAAYFCASSPRGADTQYFGPGTRLTVL.

The chain joins TRBV30 to TRBJ1-4; a possible D gene is TRBD1 (6 bases). The CDR3 is 14 amino acids. Trimming shortened V by 2 bases and J by 3 bases, and 10 bases separated the two germline ends. The germline CDR1 and CDR2 sequences are GTSNPN and SVGIG (reference sequence). For the CDR3, the DNA is TGTGCCTGGAGTTCGGGACAACCTAATGAAAAACTGTTTTTT. It encodes CAWSSGQPNEKLFF.

The rearrangement joins TRBV9 to TRBJ2-7, with D perhaps TRBD2 (6 bases). V was clipped by 0 bases and J by 4 bases, with 11 bases between them. Germline CDR1 SGDLS, CDR2 YYNGEE. The CDR3 consists of 14 residues. CDR3 sequence: CASSVATGAYEQYF. The CDR3 DNA reads as TGTGCCAGCAGCGTAGCTACGGGAGCTTACGAGCAGTACTTC.

The rearrangement joins TRBV7-3 to TRBJ2-2; weak D call: TRBD2 (6 bases). V dropped 5 bases and J dropped 4 bases, with 20 bases sitting between them. The CDR3 runs 17 residues. Germline CDR1 SGHTA, CDR2 FQGTGA. CDR3 nucleotide sequence: TGTGCCAGCAGCAAGGGAGTAGCGGAGTTGGGCACCGGGGAGCTGTTTTTT. Translation: CASSKGVAELGTGELFF.

V is TRBV6-4 and J is TRBJ2-2; 10 nucleotides match TRBD1. CDR3 size: 14 residues. Trimming removed 6 bases from V and 3 bases from J; junction bases left unmatched: 1. Germline values: CDR1 MRHNA, CDR2 SNTAGT. CDR3 amino acids: CASSGQGDTGELFF. CDR3 nucleotide sequence: TGTGCCAGCAGCGGACAGGGGGACACCGGGGAGCTGTTTTTT.

This clone appeared a single time. This chain links TRBV5-4 with TRBJ2-7; TRBD2 aligns across 10 bases. CDR3 size: 13 residues. The V gene end was trimmed by 4 bases and the J gene end by 4 bases; junction bases not matched to a gene: 2. Germline CDR1 SGHNT, CDR2 YYREEE (reference sequence). CDR3 in amino acids: CASSTGLAYEQYF. CDR3 in DNA: TGTGCCAGCAGCACGGGACTAGCGTACGAGCAGTACTTC.

This clone showed up just once. The chain carries TRBV29-1 and TRBJ2-5, with D possibly TRBD2 on 5 matching bases. The CDR3 is 13 residues long. Between the trimmed V and J ends, which lost 7 bases and 5 bases, there was a span of 17 bases. Per the germline V gene, CDR1 is SQVTM and CDR2 is ANQGSEA. The DNA of the CDR3 is TGCAGCGCCCTGGGCCCCGGCGGGGAGACCCAGTACTTC. Amino acid sequence: CSALGPGGETQYF.

The V gene is TRBV28, the J gene TRBJ2-7; 7 bases line up with TRBD1. Trimming took 6 bases from V and 4 from J; bases not matched to a gene: 6. The germline CDR1 and CDR2 sequences are MDHEN and SYDVKM. The CDR3 spans 13 residues. CDR3 amino acids: CASRPGTVYEQYF. The CDR3 DNA sequence: TGTGCCAGCAGGCCCGGGACAGTTTACGAGCAGTACTTC.

The V and J genes are TRBV11-2 and TRBJ2-3, with 9 bases matching TRBD2. V lost 2 bases and J lost 3; bases outside the gene matches: 6. CDR3 size: 16 residues. CDR1 is SGHAT, CDR2 FQNNGV, per germline. As DNA, the CDR3 is TGTGCCAGCAGCTTACTCAGCGGGGGGTGGACAGATACGCAGTATTTT. It codes for CASSLLSGGWTDTQYF.

The gene calls are TRBV9 and TRBJ2-7, with 10 bases fitting TRBD2. CDR3 length: 14 residues. Losses at the gene ends were 0 bases for V and 11 bases for J; bases not matched to a gene: 8. Germline-derived CDR1 and CDR2 are SGDLS and YYNGEE. The CDR3 sequence: CASSVGASGSPEYF. The CDR3 nucleotides read TGTGCCAGCAGCGTAGGAGCTAGCGGGAGCCCAGAGTACTTC.

This clone was picked up one time. The J gene is TRBJ2-5, the V gene TRBV5-1; the match to TRBD1 covers 10 bases. The end of the DNA aligns better with TRBJ2-7, so the J call may be wrong. CDR1 and CDR2 (germline): SGHRS, YFSETQ. This CDR3 is built from 16 residues. The CDR3 sequence is CASSLGPGQGSNEQYF. The CDR3 DNA reads as TGCGCCAGCAGCTTGGGACCGGGACAGGGGAGCAACGAGCAGTACTTC.

Comments on this clone: A junction boundary mismatches the germline segment, possibly from a read error. The chain carries TRBV10-2 and TRBJ1-2; a weak D match, TRBD1 (6 bases). Germline V gene sequence: CDR1 WSHSY, CDR2 SAAADI. The CDR3 contains 18 residues. The CDR3 loop reads CASNEPGGGGSSSYGYTF. CDR3 coding DNA: TGCGCCAGCAATGAGCCCGGGGGGGGCGGATCATCCAGTTATGGCTACACCTTC.

This clone was recorded a few times. V is TRBV7-8 and J is TRBJ1-2, with D hard to call. The germline V gene encodes CDR1 SGHVS and CDR2 FQNEAQ. The CDR3 extends over 14 amino acids. V was shortened by 4 bases and J by 1 base, with 10 bases between the two germline ends. The CDR3 DNA reads TGTGCCAGCAGCTCCGGCAGACTTAACTATGGCTACACCTTC. Translated, it gives CASSSGRLNYGYTF. Supplemented by reference TRBV7-8 and TRBJ1-2, the full variable domain reads GAGVSQSPRYKVAKRGQDVALRCDPISGHVSLFWYQQALGQGPEFLTYFQNEAQLDKSGLPSDRFFAERPEGSVSTLKIQRTQQEDSAVYLCASSSGRLNYGYTFGSGTRLTVV.

This clone has a handful of counts. V is TRBV5-1 and J is TRBJ1-2; 8 positions agree with TRBD1. V was pared by 3 bases and J by 8 bases, with 6 bases of the junction left unmatched. Germline V CDR1 and CDR2: SGHRS, YFSETQ. CDR3 length: 13 amino acids. CDR3 DNA sequence: TGCGCCAGCAGCTCGACAGGGGACTCCGGCTACACCTTC. As protein: CASSSTGDSGYTF. The variable domain in full, completed from reference TRBV5-1 and TRBJ1-2, reads KAGVTQTPRYLIKTRGQQVTLSCSPISGHRSVSWYQQTPGQGLQFLFEYFSETQRNKGNFPGRFSGRQFSNSRSEMNVSTLELGDSALYLCASSSTGDSGYTFGSGTRLTVV.

The chain is built from TRBV28 and TRBJ2-2; TRBD2 agrees at 11 bases. CDR1 and CDR2 (germline): MDHEN, SYDVKM. This CDR3 is 17 amino acids long. With 5 bases clipped from V and 4 bases from J, the junction kept 9 bases outside the gene matches. The CDR3 sequence is CASSELPGTSGTGELFF. CDR3 nucleotide sequence: TGTGCCAGCAGTGAACTACCCGGGACTAGCGGCACCGGGGAGCTGTTTTTT.

This chain links TRBV19 with TRBJ1-4; D is undetermined. V shed 11 bases and J shed 4 bases, with 23 bases lying between them. From germline, CDR1 is LNHDA and CDR2 SQIVND (reference sequence). The CDR3 extends over 16 amino acids. CDR3 loop: CASQSWSVLDNEKLFF. The CDR3 nucleotides read TGTGCCTCACAGAGCTGGTCCGTCCTGGATAATGAAAAACTGTTTTTT.

This clone was counted a few times. The chain couples TRBV7-2 to TRBJ2-2, with TRBD2 matching 12 bases. CDR1 SGHTA and CDR2 FQGNSA come from the germline V gene. CDR3 length: 16 residues. V gave up 5 bases and J gave up 4 bases; unmatched junction bases: 5. The CDR3 bases are TGTGCCAGCAGCACCCTAGCGGGGGGGCCCACCGGGGAGCTGTTTTTT. Translation gives CASSTLAGGPTGELFF.

The chain couples TRBV6-1 to TRBJ2-7; maybe TRBD2 (6 bases). Per germline, CDR1 MNHNS and CDR2 SASEGT. Trimming cost V 4 bases and J 2 bases, with 12 bases left between them. The CDR3 covers 14 residues. The CDR3 protein is CASSAGTGAYEQYF. DNA for the CDR3: TGTGCCAGCAGTGCCGGGACGGGAGCCTACGAGCAGTACTTC.

J is TRBJ2-7 and V is TRBV6-5; D remains ambiguous. V dropped 4 bases and J dropped 3 bases, with 10 bases sitting between them. Germline values: CDR1 MNHEY, CDR2 SVGAGI. This CDR3 spans 13 amino acids. The CDR3 nucleotides read TGTGCCAGCAGTTCCACAGAGAGCTACGAGCAGTACTTC. It is translated as CASSSTESYEQYF.

The chain carries TRBV27 and TRBJ2-1; D is possibly TRBD2 (6 bases). Trimming stripped 5 bases from V and 0 bases from J, with 23 bases between. The CDR3 length is 19 residues. Germline V gives CDR1 MNHEY, CDR2 SMNVEV (reference sequence). CDR3 region: CASSPRGSGEPSSYNEQFF. The CDR3 region has the DNA TGTGCCAGCAGTCCCCGAGGTAGCGGCGAACCCAGCTCCTACAATGAGCAGTTCTTC.

The chain links TRBV19 to TRBJ2-3; TRBD1 agrees at 7 bases. Germline CDR1 LNHDA, CDR2 SQIVND (reference sequence). Unmatched junction bases numbered 1, after V lost 3 bases and J lost 1 base. The CDR3 loop spans 14 amino acids. CDR3 sequence: CASSITGGTDTQYF. The CDR3, as DNA: TGTGCCAGTAGTATTACAGGGGGCACAGATACGCAGTATTTT.

The chain is built from TRBV18 and TRBJ2-7, with TRBD2 matching 13 bases. The J segment lost 2 bases and the V segment lost 2 bases, leaving 6 bases of the junction unmatched. The length of the CDR3 is 17 residues. In germline, CDR1 is KGHSH, CDR2 LQKENI. The CDR3 DNA reads as TGTGCCAGCTCACCAATTGTTGGGACTAGCGGGACCTACGAGCAGTACTTC. Translating gives CASSPIVGTSGTYEQYF.

This CDR3 is CAINGQDYGYTF. DNA of the CDR3: TGTGCCATCAATGGCCAAGACTATGGCTACACCTTC. The chain recombines TRBV10-3 with TRBJ1-2; D is uncertain. CDR3 length: 12 amino acids. V lost 7 bases to trimming and J lost 3 bases, with 9 bases between them. Germline V lookup: CDR1 ENHRY, CDR2 SYGVKD.